A selection of T cell receptor beta chains follows, all from one sample in a study of blood T cell repertoires in COVID-19. Some clones are missing from TCRdb's copy, which holds only in-frame ones; the method was immunoSEQ multiplex PCR. The data contain a few hundred thousand clones, 88% of them seen just once; the ten biggest clones take up over 1.3%. The sample taken for sequencing was peripheral blood. These receptors all stem from a man older than 75 with acute or convalescent COVID-19. The CDR3 runs from the conserved cysteine through the conserved F or W. The D gene is left open where the match is weak. Only part of the rows carry a size: once, few, many, or a class if the clone is expanded.

DNA | CDR3 | J | size | D | length | V
TGTGCCAGCTCATACTCAGGACTAGCGGGAGGGCCACGAACCGGGGAGCTGTTTTTT | CASSYSGLAGGPRTGELFF | TRBJ2-2 | - | TRBD2 | 19 | TRBV18
TGTGCCAGCTCACCACGGCCCCAGGGGGCTGGGGAGACCCAGTACTTC | CASSPRPQGAGETQYF | TRBJ2-5 | - | TRBD1 | 16 | TRBV18
TGTGCCAGCAGCTTAGGCGGGGGGGCTTCAGATACGCAGTATTTT | CASSLGGGASDTQYF | TRBJ2-3 | - | TRBD2 | 15 | TRBV7-9
TGTGCCACCATGGAGACAGGGGGTAAGACCCAGTACTTC | CATMETGGKTQYF | TRBJ2-5 | - | TRBD1 | 13 | TRBV19
TGTGCCAGCAGTTACTCCGGGACTAGCAGAATCAGTGAGCAGTTCTTC | CASSYSGTSRISEQFF | TRBJ2-1 | - | TRBD2 | 16 | TRBV6-5
TGTGCCAGCAGCCAAGACGGGTGGTTAAGACTAGCGGGGATACCGACCGGGGAGCTGTTTTTT | CASSQDGWLRLAGIPTGELFF | TRBJ2-2 | - | TRBD2 | 21 | TRBV14
TGCGCCAGCAGTCCCACTAGCGGGGGGGCCTCTAATGAGCAGTTCTTC | CASSPTSGGASNEQFF | TRBJ2-1 | - | TRBD2 | 16 | TRBV5-1
TGCGCCAGCAGCCGGGGGAGTAGCGGGAGCCCCTACGAGCAGTACTTC | CASSRGSSGSPYEQYF | TRBJ2-7 | - | TRBD2 | 16 | TRBV5-1
TGTGCCAGCAGTTACTCGGGACAGGGGGCGCGAAGGAAGCAGTTCTTC | CASSYSGQGARRKQFF | TRBJ2-1 | - | TRBD1 | 16 | TRBV6-5
TGTGCCAGCAGTGAAGCGCCCGACCTTGCGGACACCTTC | CASSEAPDLADTF | TRBJ1-2 | - | - | 13 | TRBV2
TGTGCCAGCACGGACAGGAACACAGATACGCAGTATTTT | CASTDRNTDTQYF | TRBJ2-3 | - | TRBD1 | 13 | TRBV9
TGTGCCAGCAGTGACACTGGGGGAGGGGGTGAGCAGTTCTTC | CASSDTGGGGEQFF | TRBJ2-1 | - | - | 14 | TRBV6-4
TGTGCCAGCAGCTTGGTGCAGGGTCTTTCTGGAAACACCATATATTTT | CASSLVQGLSGNTIYF | TRBJ1-3 | - | - | 16 | TRBV5-5
TGTGCCAGCAGCCAAGCCCAGGTAAGGAACACTGAAGCTTTCTTT | CASSQAQVRNTEAFF | TRBJ1-1 | - | - | 15 | TRBV3-1/TRBV3-2
TGCGCCAGCAGCCGATCCACTAGCGGGGGGTGGGGAGATACGCAGTATTTT | CASSRSTSGGWGDTQYF | TRBJ2-3 | once | TRBD2 | 17 | TRBV4-1
TGTGCCAGTAGCCCCTTGAGGACAGGGGTGGAGACCCAGTACTTC | CASSPLRTGVETQYF | TRBJ2-5 | - | TRBD1 | 15 | TRBV19
TGCGCCAGCACACCCGGGACAGTCTATGGCTACACCTTC | CASTPGTVYGYTF | TRBJ1-2 | - | TRBD1 | 13 | TRBV10-2